The 21 T cell receptor beta chains below come from one sample, sequenced in a study of control samples from healthy donors and cancer patients. Sequencing used immunoSEQ multiplex PCR; TCRdb keeps in-frame clones, though not all of them. The sample holds fewer than 200,000 clones; around 93% are singletons and the top ten take approximately 4%. The sequenced material came from blood. The source of these receptors is a woman aged 55-70 years in good health.

This sequence joins TRBV5-1 and TRBJ2-7; TRBD2 is a possible D gene (5 bases). V was shortened by 4 bases and J by 2 bases, with 16 bases between the two germline ends. CDR3 length equals 15 residues. CDR1 is SGHRS and CDR2 is YFSETQ in the germline V gene. The CDR3 DNA sequence: TGCGCCAGCAGCACCAGGACGGGAACAACCTACGAGCAGTACTTC. This sequence encodes CASSTRTGTTYEQYF. Variable domain in full (rest from reference TRBV5-1 and TRBJ2-7): KAGVTQTPRYLIKTRGQQVTLSCSPISGHRSVSWYQQTPGQGLQFLFEYFSETQRNKGNFPGRFSGRQFSNSRSEMNVSTLELGDSALYLCASSTRTGTTYEQYFGPGTRLTVT.

This chain links TRBV5-1 with TRBJ2-6, with D possibly being TRBD1 (6 bases). CDR3 length: 20 amino acids. The V gene lost 3 bases and the J gene lost 0 bases, with 22 bases spanning the gap. Per germline, CDR1 SGHRS and CDR2 YFSETQ. The DNA of the CDR3 is TGCGCCAGCAGCTATAAAAGAGGACAGTCGGCCCTCTCTGGGGCCAACGTCCTGACTTTC. Protein product: CASSYKRGQSALSGANVLTF. The full variable domain, its missing parts supplied by reference TRBV5-1 and TRBJ2-6, is KAGVTQTPRYLIKTRGQQVTLSCSPISGHRSVSWYQQTPGQGLQFLFEYFSETQRNKGNFPGRFSGRQFSNSRSEMNVSTLELGDSALYLCASSYKRGQSALSGANVLTFGAGSRLTVL.

This chain uses TRBV19 with TRBJ1-1; 7 positions agree with TRBD1. Germline loops: CDR1 LNHDA, CDR2 SQIVND (reference sequence). CDR3 length: 14 residues. The V segment lost 5 bases and the J segment 1 base; nucleotides outside the gene matches: 4. In DNA, the CDR3 is TGTGCCAGTAGTGTGGGACAGCCGAACACTGAAGCTTTCTTT. It is translated as CASSVGQPNTEAFF.

A single count supports this clone. This chain connects TRBV7-9 to TRBJ2-3, with unresolved D. Trimming removed 2 bases from V and 4 bases from J, with 10 bases in between. The CDR3 runs 14 residues. CDR1 is SEHNR, CDR2 FQNEAQ, per germline (reference sequence). Here the CDR3 reads CASSLSASSDTQYF. CDR3 in DNA: TGTGCCAGCAGCTTATCGGCCAGTTCAGATACGCAGTATTTT.

The chain combines TRBV5-1 with TRBJ1-5; D unclear. This CDR3 is built from 16 residues. Germline V gene lookup returns CDR1 SGHRS and CDR2 YFSETQ. V shed 5 bases and J shed 2 bases, with 17 bases lying between them. For the CDR3, the DNA is TGCGCCAGCAGTGGGGAGACCCTTGTGGGCAATCAGCCCCAGCATTTT. Amino acids: CASSGETLVGNQPQHF.

This clone appeared a few times. The chain employs TRBV30 and TRBJ1-6; maybe TRBD1 (6 bases). Looked up from germline, CDR1 is GTSNPN and CDR2 is SVGIG (reference sequence). The CDR3 contains 15 residues. The CDR3 DNA follows: TGTGCTCCCTATAACAATGGGGGGCTAAATTCACCCCTCCACTTT. Translating gives CAPYNNGGLNSPLHF.

This chain connects TRBV7-9 to TRBJ1-1; 8 nucleotides match TRBD1. Trimming cost V 2 bases and J 6 bases; bases outside gene matches: 5. Germline CDR1 reads SEHNR; CDR2 reads FQNEAQ (reference sequence). This CDR3 has 14 amino acids. CDR3 coding DNA: TGTGCCAGCAGCTTATTACAGGGGGAGTCTGAAGCTTTCTTT. Translating gives CASSLLQGESEAFF. Full variable domain (remainder filled in from reference TRBV7-9 and TRBJ1-1): DTGVSQNPRHKITKRGQNVTFRCDPISEHNRLYWYRQTLGQGPEFLTYFQNEAQLEKSRLLSDRFSAERPKGSFSTLEIQRTEQGDSAMYLCASSLLQGESEAFFGQGTRLTVV.

The chain combines TRBV4-2 with TRBJ2-1, with 8 nucleotides matching TRBD2. CDR3 length: 14 amino acids. J gave up 5 bases and V 1 base, and 1 base lay outside the gene matches. The V gene's germline CDR1 is LGHNA and CDR2 YNFKEQ. CDR3 in amino acids: CASSQAGGNNEQFF. CDR3 in DNA: TGTGCCAGCAGCCAAGCGGGGGGGAACAATGAGCAGTTCTTC.

On this clone: Other DNA sequences in the same sample also yield this CDR3. The chain has TRBV11-2 and TRBJ2-6, with D unresolved. CDR1 SGHAT and CDR2 FQNNGV come from the germline V gene. Trimming pared 5 bases from V and 4 bases from J, leaving 6 bases between. The CDR3 has 13 amino acids. The CDR3 DNA reads TGTGCCAGCAGCCTTTTCGGGGCCAACGTCCTGACTTTC. Its translation: CASSLFGANVLTF.

The chain combines TRBV3-1 (or the pseudogene TRBV3-2) with TRBJ2-3, with 8 bases lining up with TRBD2. The germline gives CDR1 LGHDT, CDR2 YNNKEL (reference sequence). The CDR3 has 16 residues. The ends lost 4 bases at V and 4 bases at J; junction bases unmatched: 10. CDR3 sequence (DNA): TGTGCCAGCAGCCCGGGACTAGTTGCAGGGGCAGATACGCAGTATTTT. Protein product: CASSPGLVAGADTQYF.

The chain employs TRBV12-3 or TRBV12-4 and TRBJ1-1; a weak D match, TRBD1 (5 bases). The CDR3 sequence is 13 residues long. Trimming removed 5 bases at V and 8 bases at J, with 15 bases between. CDR3 residues: CASSPSGTSEAFF. For the CDR3, the DNA is TGTGCCAGCAGTCCGAGCGGGACGTCCGAAGCTTTCTTT.

The CDR3 loop is CASSLDRGRTDTQYF. The DNA of the CDR3 is TGTGCCAGCAGTCTCGACAGGGGGCGTACAGATACGCAGTATTTT. This chain uses TRBV6-5 with TRBJ2-3, with 10 nucleotides matching TRBD1. Germline assignment: CDR1 MNHEY and CDR2 SVGAGI. This CDR3 comprises 15 residues. V gave up 5 bases and J gave up 3 bases; unmatched junction bases: 5.

This clone was recorded once. The rearrangement joins TRBV7-9 to TRBJ2-1; 13 bases align to TRBD2. V lost 6 bases and J lost 7; bases outside the gene matches: 6. Per germline, CDR1 SEHNR and CDR2 FQNEAQ (reference sequence). CDR3 length: 15 residues. Here the CDR3 reads CASSKLAGGLNEQFF. CDR3 bases: TGTGCCAGCAGTAAACTAGCGGGGGGGCTGAATGAGCAGTTCTTC.

CDR3 loop: CASSESAWTLTDTQYF. DNA for the CDR3: TGTGCCAGCAGTGAATCTGCATGGACCCTCACAGATACGCAGTATTTT. V and J are TRBV2 and TRBJ2-3; no definite D call. In germline, CDR1 is SNHLY, CDR2 FYNNEI. The CDR3 sequence is 16 residues long. V lost 2 bases, J lost 2 bases, and 14 bases lay in between.

The rearrangement joins TRBV2 to TRBJ1-5; D is uncertain. V dropped 4 bases and J dropped 0 bases, with 10 bases sitting between them. The CDR3 has 15 residues. Germline values: CDR1 SNHLY, CDR2 FYNNEI. The CDR3 loop is CASSARTNSNQPQHF. CDR3 DNA: TGTGCCAGCAGTGCAAGGACGAATAGCAATCAGCCCCAGCATTTT.

The chain combines TRBV5-1 with TRBJ1-2; D is unclear. Germline loops: CDR1 SGHRS, CDR2 YFSETQ. V gave up 2 bases and J gave up 3 bases, with 11 bases separating them. This CDR3 spans 14 amino acids. CDR3 DNA: TGCGCCAGCAGCTTTTCGGGAAAGGACTATGGCTACACCTTC. It specifies CASSFSGKDYGYTF. The full variable domain, in which reference TRBV5-1 and TRBJ1-2 provide the parts outside the CDR3, is KAGVTQTPRYLIKTRGQQVTLSCSPISGHRSVSWYQQTPGQGLQFLFEYFSETQRNKGNFPGRFSGRQFSNSRSEMNVSTLELGDSALYLCASSFSGKDYGYTFGSGTRLTVV.

J is TRBJ1-5 and V is TRBV16; 7 positions match TRBD1. After removal of 7 bases from V and 0 bases from J, the junction contained 12 bases not matched to a gene. This CDR3 comprises 17 residues. CDR1 and CDR2 (germline): KGHSY, FQNENV. In DNA, the CDR3 is TGTGCCAGCACCCAGGGGGGCTTGGGAGATAGCAATCAGCCCCAGCATTTT. This encodes CASTQGGLGDSNQPQHF.

The gene calls are TRBV18 and TRBJ2-2; 7 bases align to TRBD2. This CDR3 comprises 16 residues. Germline V gives CDR1 KGHSH, CDR2 LQKENI. Losses at the gene ends were 2 bases for V and 4 bases for J; bases not matched to a gene: 7. This chain's CDR3 is CASSPVAGYGTGELFF. CDR3 coding DNA: TGTGCCAGCTCACCAGTAGCGGGCTATGGCACCGGGGAGCTGTTTTTT. The full variable domain, with the rest looked up from reference TRBV18 and TRBJ2-2, is NAGVMQNPRHLVRRRGQEARLRCSPMKGHSHVYWYRQLPEEGLKFMVYLQKENIIDESGMPKERFSAEFPKEGPSILRIQQVVRGDSAAYFCASSPVAGYGTGELFFGEGSRLTVL.

This chain connects TRBV27 to TRBJ1-1; no clear D gene. V lost 5 bases and J lost 2, with 9 bases in between. The germline CDR1 and CDR2 sequences are MNHEY and SMNVEV (reference sequence). This CDR3 contains 13 residues. The CDR3 here is CASSVWGNTEAFF. The CDR3 coding sequence is TGTGCCAGCAGTGTCTGGGGAAACACTGAAGCTTTCTTT.

V is TRBV4-3 and J is TRBJ1-5, with D uncertain. V was cut by 0 bases and J by 1 base, with 7 bases left in between. This CDR3 comprises 15 residues. Germline values: CDR1 LGHNA, CDR2 YSLEER. CDR3 nucleotides: TGCGCCAGCAGCCAAGAGCCAGTCAGCAATCAGCCCCAGCATTTT. It codes for CASSQEPVSNQPQHF.

In DNA form, the CDR3 reads TGTGCCACCAGTTCACCGGACAGGGACTATGGCTACACCTTC. Translation gives CATSSPDRDYGYTF. This chain uses TRBV24-1 with TRBJ1-2, with 8 bases that match TRBD1. CDR3 length equals 14 residues. Germline CDR1 and CDR2: KGHDR and SFDVKD. V trimming: 6 bases; J trimming: 3 bases; junction bases outside the gene matches: 5.